This T cell receptor beta chain was identified in a study of TIL therapy for anti-PD-1-resistant metastatic lung cancer. Points from the study as a whole: After infusion, TIL clonotypes partly replaced peripheral T cells and declined over months.

The sample's time point: pre-treatment sample, taken before nivolumab and TIL therapy. In regard to this clone: Its antigen is currently unknown.

The immunoSEQ assay was v3. TCRdb's table, derived via immunoSEQ multiplex PCR, lists solely in-frame clones and lacks some. Of around 50,000 clones in the sample, around 79% are singletons; the top ten hold more than 1.5%. The ends were cut back, 3 bases at V and 2 bases at J, with 10 bases in the middle. CDR1 is ENHRY, CDR2 SYGVKD, per germline. The CDR3 extends over 14 amino acids. The material sequenced was blood, taken at baseline. This clonotype originated in a person aged 25-79 years with non-small cell lung cancer. V gene TRBV10-3 combines with J gene TRBJ2-5; D remains unclear. CDR3 amino acids: CAISEGRPQETQYF. The DNA for the CDR3 is TGTGCCATCAGTGAAGGCAGACCTCAAGAGACCCAGTACTTC.